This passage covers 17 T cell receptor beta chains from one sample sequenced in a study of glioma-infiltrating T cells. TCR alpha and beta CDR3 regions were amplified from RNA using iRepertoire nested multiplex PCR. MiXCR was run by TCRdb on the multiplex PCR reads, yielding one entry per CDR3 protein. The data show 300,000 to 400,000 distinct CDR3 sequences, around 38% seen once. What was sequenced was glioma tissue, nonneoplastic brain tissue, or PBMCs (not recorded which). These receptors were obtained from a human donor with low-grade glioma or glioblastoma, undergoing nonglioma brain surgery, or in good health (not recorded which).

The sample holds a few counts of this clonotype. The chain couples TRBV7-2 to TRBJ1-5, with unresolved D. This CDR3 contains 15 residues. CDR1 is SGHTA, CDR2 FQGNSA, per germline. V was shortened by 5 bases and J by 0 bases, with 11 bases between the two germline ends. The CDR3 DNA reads TGTGCCAGCAGCCCACAGCGTTATAGCAATCAGCCCCAGCATTTT. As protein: CASSPQRYSNQPQHF.

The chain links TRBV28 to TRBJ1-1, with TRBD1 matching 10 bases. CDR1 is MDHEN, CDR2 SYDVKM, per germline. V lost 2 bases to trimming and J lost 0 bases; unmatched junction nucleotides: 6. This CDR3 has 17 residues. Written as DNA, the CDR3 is TGTGCCAGCAGTTTAATGGGACAGGGGCCGATGAACACTGAAGCTTTCTTT. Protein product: CASSLMGQGPMNTEAFF.

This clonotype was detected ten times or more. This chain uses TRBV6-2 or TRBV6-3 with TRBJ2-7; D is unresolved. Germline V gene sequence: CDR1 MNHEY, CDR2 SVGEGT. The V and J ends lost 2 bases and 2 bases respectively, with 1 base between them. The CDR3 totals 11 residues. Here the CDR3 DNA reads TGTGCCAGCAGTTACGCCTACGAGCAGTACTTC. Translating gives CASSYAYEQYF.

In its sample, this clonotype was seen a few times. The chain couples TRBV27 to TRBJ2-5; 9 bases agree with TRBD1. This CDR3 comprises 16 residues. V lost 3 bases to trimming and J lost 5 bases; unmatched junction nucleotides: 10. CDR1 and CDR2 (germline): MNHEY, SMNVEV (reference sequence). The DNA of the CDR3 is TGTGCCAGCAGTTTTAACGACAGGGGGGAAGGGGAGACCCAGTACTTC. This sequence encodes CASSFNDRGEGETQYF.

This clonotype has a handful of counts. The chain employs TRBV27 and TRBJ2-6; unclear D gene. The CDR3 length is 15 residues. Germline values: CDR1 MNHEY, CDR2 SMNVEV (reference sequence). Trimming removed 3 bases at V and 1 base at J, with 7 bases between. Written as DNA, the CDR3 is TGTGCCAGCAGTTTCATGTTGTCTGGGGCCAACGTCCTGACTTTC. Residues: CASSFMLSGANVLTF.

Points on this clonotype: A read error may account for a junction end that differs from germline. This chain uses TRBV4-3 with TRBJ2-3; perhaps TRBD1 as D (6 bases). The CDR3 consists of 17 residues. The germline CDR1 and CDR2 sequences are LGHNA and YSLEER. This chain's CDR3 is CAGSQGGSGASTDTQYF. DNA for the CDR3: TGCGCCGGCAGCCAAGGGGGATCAGGGGCTAGCACAGATACGCAGTATTTT.

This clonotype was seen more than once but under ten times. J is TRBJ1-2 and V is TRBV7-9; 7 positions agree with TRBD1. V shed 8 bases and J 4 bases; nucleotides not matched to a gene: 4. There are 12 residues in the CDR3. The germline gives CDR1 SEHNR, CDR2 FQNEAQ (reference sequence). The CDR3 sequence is CASAGTAYGYTF. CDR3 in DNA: TGTGCCAGCGCTGGGACAGCCTATGGCTACACCTTC.

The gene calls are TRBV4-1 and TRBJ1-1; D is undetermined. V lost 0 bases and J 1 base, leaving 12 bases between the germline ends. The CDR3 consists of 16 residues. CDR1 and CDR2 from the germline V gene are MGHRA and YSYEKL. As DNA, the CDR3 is TGCGCCAGCAGCCAAGATTTTGGGGTCGCGAACACTGAAGCTTTCTTT. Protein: CASSQDFGVANTEAFF.

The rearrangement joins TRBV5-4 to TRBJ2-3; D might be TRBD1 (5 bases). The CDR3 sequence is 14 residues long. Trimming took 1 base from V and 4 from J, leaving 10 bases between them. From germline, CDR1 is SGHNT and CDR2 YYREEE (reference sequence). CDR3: CASSLLVGPDTQYF. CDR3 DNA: TGTGCCAGCAGCTTGCTAGTGGGGCCAGATACGCAGTATTTT. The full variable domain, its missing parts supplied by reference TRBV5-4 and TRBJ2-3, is ETGVTQSPTHLIKTRGQQVTLRCSSQSGHNTVSWYQQALGQGPQFIFQYYREEENGRGNFPPRFSGLQFPNYSSELNVNALELDDSALYLCASSLLVGPDTQYFGPGTRLTVL.

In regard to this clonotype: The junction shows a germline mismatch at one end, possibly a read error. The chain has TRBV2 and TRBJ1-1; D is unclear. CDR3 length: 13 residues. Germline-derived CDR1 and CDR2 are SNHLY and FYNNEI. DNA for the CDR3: TGTGCCAGCACTTGGGCCCCGAACACTGAAGCTCTCTTT. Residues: CASTWAPNTEALF.

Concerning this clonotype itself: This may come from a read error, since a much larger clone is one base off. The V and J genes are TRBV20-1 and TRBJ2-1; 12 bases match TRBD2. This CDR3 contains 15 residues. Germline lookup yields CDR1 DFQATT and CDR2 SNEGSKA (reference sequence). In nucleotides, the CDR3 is TGCAGTGCTAGTAGCGGGACTAGCGGGTACAATGAGCGGTTCTTC. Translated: CSASSGTSGYNERFF.

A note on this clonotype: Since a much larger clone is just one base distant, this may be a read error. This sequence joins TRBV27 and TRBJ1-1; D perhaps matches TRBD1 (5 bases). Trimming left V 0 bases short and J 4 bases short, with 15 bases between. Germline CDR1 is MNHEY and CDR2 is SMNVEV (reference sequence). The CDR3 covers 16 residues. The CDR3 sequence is CASSLSAGQMGTEAFF. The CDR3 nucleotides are TGTGCCAGCAGTTTATCGGCGGGGCAGATGGGCACTGAAGCTTTCTTT.

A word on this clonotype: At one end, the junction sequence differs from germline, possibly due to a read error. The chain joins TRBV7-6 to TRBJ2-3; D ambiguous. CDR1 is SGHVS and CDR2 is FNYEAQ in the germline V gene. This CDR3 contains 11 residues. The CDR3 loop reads CASTNTDTHYF. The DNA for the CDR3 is TGTGCCAGCACCAACACAGATACGCATTATTTT.

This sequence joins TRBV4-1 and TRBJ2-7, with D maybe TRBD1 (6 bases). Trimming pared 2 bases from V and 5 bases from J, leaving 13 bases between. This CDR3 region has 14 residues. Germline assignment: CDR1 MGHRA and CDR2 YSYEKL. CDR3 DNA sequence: TGCGCCAGCAGCCAAACCGGGACAAGGGACGAGCAGTACTTC. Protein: CASSQTGTRDEQYF.

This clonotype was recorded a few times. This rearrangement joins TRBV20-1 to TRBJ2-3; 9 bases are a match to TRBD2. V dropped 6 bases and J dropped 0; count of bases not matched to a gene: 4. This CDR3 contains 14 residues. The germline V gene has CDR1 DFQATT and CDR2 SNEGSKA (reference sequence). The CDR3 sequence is CSALAGVSTDTQYF. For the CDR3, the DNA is TGCAGTGCCTTAGCGGGAGTGAGCACAGATACGCAGTATTTT.

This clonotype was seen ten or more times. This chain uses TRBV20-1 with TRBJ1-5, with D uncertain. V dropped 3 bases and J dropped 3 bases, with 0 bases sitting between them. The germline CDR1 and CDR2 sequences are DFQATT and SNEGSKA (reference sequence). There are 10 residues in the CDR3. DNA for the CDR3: TGCAGTGCTAGCAATCAGCCCCAGCATTTT. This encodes CSASNQPQHF.

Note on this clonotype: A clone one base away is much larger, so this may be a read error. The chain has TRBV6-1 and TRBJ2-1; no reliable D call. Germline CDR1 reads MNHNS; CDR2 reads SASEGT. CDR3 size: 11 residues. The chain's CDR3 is CGSRLSYEQFF. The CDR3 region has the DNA TGTGGCAGCAGGTTGAGCTATGAGCAGTTCTTC.